This TCR beta chain appears in the sequencing data of a study of graft-versus-host responses after intestinal transplantation. For the study at large: Transplant recipients had multivisceral, liver-intestinal, or isolated intestinal grafts.

Plated together were 200,000 CFSE-labeled responder cells and 200,000 irradiated, violet-dye-labeled stimulator cells. Deletions cut 2 bases from V and 3 bases from J, with 7 bases between. Germline-derived CDR1 and CDR2 are SQVTM and ANQGSEA. This CDR3 spans 12 amino acids. This clone was found a few times. Profiling relied on immunoSEQ multiplex PCR, and the TCRdb table lists in-frame clones only, not all of them. The sample records approximately 23,000 clones, about two fifths being singletons. V usage is TRBV29-1 and J usage is TRBJ1-1, with no clear D. This material consisted of alloreactive CD8+ T cells from a mixed lymphocyte reaction culture, taken before transplantation. Subset described: CFSE-low proliferating T cells sorted from approximately six-day pre-transplant mixed lymphocyte reaction (GvH or HvG direction). The sequence was obtained from a human patient who was an organ donor for intestinal transplantation. CDR3 region: CSVEREDTEAFF. CDR3 coding DNA: TGCAGCGTTGAACGGGAGGACACTGAAGCTTTCTTT.